This T cell receptor (beta chain) was sequenced for a study of CD8 T cells in ankylosing spondylitis. General study points: Clones that were linked to disease were CD8+ and were relatively rare in peripheral blood. The study identified a TCR beta motif of roughly eight highly homologous variants that appeared characteristic of ankylosing spondylitis blood.

Germline lookup yields CDR1 KGHDR and CDR2 SFDVKD. The length of the CDR3 is 16 residues. The trim removed 4 bases at V and 0 bases at J, leaving 7 bases unmatched. Each CDR3 protein is one row after TCRdb ran MiXCR on the 5' RACE reads. The sample holds about 700,000 distinct CDR3 sequences; about 20% are singletons and the top ten take roughly a fifth. Details on this clonotype: Antigen: not known.

The sample was blood, either unsorted or a sorted T cell fraction (not recorded which). The chain employs TRBV24-1 and TRBJ1-1; 7 bases align to TRBD1. The source is a male donor with ankylosing spondylitis. CDR3 in DNA: TGTGCCACCAGTGACAACAAACAGGGGTTGAACACTGAAGCTTTCTTT. Protein sequence: CATSDNKQGLNTEAFF.